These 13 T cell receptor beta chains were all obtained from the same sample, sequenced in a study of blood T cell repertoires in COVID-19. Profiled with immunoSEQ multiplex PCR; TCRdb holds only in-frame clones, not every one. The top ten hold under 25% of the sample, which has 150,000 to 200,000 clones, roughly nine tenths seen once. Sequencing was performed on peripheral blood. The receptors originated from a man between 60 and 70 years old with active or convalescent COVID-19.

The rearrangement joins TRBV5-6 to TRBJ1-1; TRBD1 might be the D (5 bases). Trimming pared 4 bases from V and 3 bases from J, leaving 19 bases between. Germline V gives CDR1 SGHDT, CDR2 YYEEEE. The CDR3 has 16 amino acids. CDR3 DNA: TGTGCCAGCAGCGCCCGGAGGGGTGGAAGGTACACTGAAGCTTTCTTT. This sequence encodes CASSARRGGRYTEAFF.

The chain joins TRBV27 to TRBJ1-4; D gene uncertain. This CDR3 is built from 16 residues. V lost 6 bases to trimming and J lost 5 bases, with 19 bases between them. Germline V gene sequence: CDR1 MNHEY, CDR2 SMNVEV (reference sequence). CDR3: CASSQGYRGGNEKLFF. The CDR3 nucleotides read TGTGCCAGCAGCCAAGGTTACCGGGGAGGAAATGAAAAACTGTTTTTT.

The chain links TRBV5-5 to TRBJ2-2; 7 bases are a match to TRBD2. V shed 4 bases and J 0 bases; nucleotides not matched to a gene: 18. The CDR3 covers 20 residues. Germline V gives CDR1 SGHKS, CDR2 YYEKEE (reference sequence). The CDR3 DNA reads TGTGCCAGCAGCCCGGGACGTATGTCCCCTAGCGGACCGAACACCGGGGAGCTGTTTTTT. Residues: CASSPGRMSPSGPNTGELFF.

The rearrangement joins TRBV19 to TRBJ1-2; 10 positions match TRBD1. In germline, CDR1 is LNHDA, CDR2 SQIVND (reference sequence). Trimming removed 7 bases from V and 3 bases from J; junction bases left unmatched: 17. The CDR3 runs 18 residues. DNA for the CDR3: TGTGCCAGTAACATCGGCTACCGGGACAGGGGCCTATACTATGGCTACACCTTC. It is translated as CASNIGYRDRGLYYGYTF.

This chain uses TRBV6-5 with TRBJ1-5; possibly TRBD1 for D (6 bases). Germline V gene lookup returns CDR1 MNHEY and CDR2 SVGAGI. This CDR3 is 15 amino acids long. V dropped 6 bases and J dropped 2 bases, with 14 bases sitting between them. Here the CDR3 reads CASSQTGTGNQPQHF. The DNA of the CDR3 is TGTGCCAGCAGCCAAACAGGGACGGGCAATCAGCCCCAGCATTTT.

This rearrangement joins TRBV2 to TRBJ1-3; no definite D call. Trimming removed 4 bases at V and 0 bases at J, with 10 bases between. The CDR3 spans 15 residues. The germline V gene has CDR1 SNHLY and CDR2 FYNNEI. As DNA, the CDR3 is TGTGCCAGCAGTGGAACAGAATTCTCTGGAAACACCATATATTTT. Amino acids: CASSGTEFSGNTIYF.

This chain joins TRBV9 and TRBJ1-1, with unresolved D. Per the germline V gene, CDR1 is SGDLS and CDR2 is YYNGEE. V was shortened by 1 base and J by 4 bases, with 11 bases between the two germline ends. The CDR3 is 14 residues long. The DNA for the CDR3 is TGTGCCAGCAGCGTATACGGGGAGGGCACTGAAGCTTTCTTT. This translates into CASSVYGEGTEAFF.

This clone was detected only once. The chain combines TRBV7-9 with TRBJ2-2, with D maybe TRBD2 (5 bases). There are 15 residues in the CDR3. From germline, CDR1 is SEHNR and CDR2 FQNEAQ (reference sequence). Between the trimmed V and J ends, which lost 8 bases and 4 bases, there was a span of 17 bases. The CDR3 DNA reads TGTGCCAGCTTGGGGAAATTGGGGAGCACCGGGGAGCTGTTTTTT. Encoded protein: CASLGKLGSTGELFF.

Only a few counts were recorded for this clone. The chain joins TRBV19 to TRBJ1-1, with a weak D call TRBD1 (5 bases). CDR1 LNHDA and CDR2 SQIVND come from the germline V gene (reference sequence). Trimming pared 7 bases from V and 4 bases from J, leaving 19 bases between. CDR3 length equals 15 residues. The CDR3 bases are TGTGCCAGTACCCCTCAGGGTTACCGTGGCACTGAAGCTTTCTTT. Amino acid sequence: CASTPQGYRGTEAFF.

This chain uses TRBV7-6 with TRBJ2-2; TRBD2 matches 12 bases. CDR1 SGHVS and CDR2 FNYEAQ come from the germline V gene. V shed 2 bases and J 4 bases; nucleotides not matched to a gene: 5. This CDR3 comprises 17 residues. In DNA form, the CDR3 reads TGTGCCAGCAGCTTATCGGCTAGCGGGGGGGGCACCGGGGAGCTGTTTTTT. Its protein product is CASSLSASGGGTGELFF.

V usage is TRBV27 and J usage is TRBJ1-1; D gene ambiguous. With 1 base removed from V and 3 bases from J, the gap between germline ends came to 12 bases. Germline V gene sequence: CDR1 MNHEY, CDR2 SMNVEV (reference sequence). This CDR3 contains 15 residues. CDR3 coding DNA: TGTGCCAGCAGTTTATTGGGAGTCGGTGACACTGAAGCTTTCTTT. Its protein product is CASSLLGVGDTEAFF.

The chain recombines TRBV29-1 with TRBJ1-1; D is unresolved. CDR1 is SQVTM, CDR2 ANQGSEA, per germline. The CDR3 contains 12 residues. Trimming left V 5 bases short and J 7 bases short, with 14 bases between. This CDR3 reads CSVWTIRDEAFF. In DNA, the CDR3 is TGCAGCGTTTGGACGATCCGGGATGAAGCTTTCTTT. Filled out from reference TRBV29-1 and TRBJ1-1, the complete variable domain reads SAVISQKPSRDICQRGTSLTIQCQVDSQVTMMFWYRQQPGQSLTLIATANQGSEATYESGFVIDKFPISRPNLTFSTLTVSNMSPEDSSIYLCSVWTIRDEAFFGQGTRLTVV.

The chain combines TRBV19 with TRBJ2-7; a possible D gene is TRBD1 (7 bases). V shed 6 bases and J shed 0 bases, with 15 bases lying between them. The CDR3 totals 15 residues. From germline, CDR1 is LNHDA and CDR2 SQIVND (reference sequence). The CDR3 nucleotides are TGTGCCAGTAGCGATCAGGGGGGAAGCTCCTACGAGCAGTACTTC. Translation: CASSDQGGSSYEQYF.